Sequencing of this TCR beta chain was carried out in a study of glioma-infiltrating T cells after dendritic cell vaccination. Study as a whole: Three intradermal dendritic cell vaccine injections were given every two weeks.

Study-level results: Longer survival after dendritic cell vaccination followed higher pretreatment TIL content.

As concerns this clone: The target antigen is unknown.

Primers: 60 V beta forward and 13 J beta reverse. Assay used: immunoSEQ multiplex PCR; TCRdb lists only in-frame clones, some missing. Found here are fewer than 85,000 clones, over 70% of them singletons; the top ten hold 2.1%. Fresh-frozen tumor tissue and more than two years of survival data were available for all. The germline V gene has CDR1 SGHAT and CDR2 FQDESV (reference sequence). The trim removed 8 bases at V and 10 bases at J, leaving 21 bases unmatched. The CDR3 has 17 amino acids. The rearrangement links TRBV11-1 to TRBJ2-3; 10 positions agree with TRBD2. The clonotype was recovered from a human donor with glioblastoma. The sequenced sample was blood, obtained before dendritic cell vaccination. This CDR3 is CASRPVLGRSGGAPQYF. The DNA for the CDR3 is TGTGCCAGCCGCCCCGTTTTGGGAAGGAGCGGGGGGGCTCCGCAGTATTTT.